This T cell receptor (beta chain) stems from a study of low-dose radiotherapy and immunotherapy resistance in tumors. This clonotype was counted at least ten times. Stated time point: before trial treatment. The authors amplified TCRs for about 20 PCR cycles with a constant-region primer and a V-primer adapter. MiXCR, applied by TCRdb to the reads, yields one record per CDR3 protein. Of tens of thousands of distinct CDR3 sequences listed, about 10% are singletons. V gave up 6 bases and J gave up 0 bases, with 4 bases separating them. Germline CDR1 reads KGHDR; CDR2 reads SFDVKD. CDR3 length: 12 residues.

V usage is TRBV24-1 and J usage is TRBJ2-5; no clear D gene. This specimen was PBMCs, taken before treatment. This TCR came from a female donor with ovarian cancer. The DNA of the CDR3 is TGTGCCACCAGTCGGGACCAAGAGACCCAGTACTTC. Its translation is CATSRDQETQYF.